These 4 T cell receptor beta chains were sequenced from one sample in a study of cytomegalovirus exposure and HLA in healthy donors. PCR primers comprised 60 Vbeta and 13 Jbeta primers. Clones were sequenced by immunoSEQ multiplex PCR, and TCRdb holds only the in-frame ones, with some missing. The table records about 160,000 clones, 84% of them present only once. Material: PBMCs. These TCRs come from a man younger than 35 in good health and CMV-seronegative.

This CDR3 reads CATSSTDRGNQPQHF. DNA of the CDR3: TGTGCCACCAGCAGTACCGACAGGGGCAATCAGCCCCAGCATTTT. This chain links TRBV15 with TRBJ1-5; 7 bases map to TRBD1. Germline V gene sequence: CDR1 LNHNV, CDR2 YYDKDF (reference sequence). The CDR3 length is 15 residues. The ends lost 3 bases at V and 2 bases at J; junction bases unmatched: 4.

A word on this clone: This likely comes from a read error, as the CDR3 has no conserved phenylalanine or tryptophan at its end. Because the CDR3's place on the DNA is in doubt, the DNA is left out and the CDR3 is given as listed by TCRdb. The chain carries TRBV9 and TRBJ1-2; TRBD1, the D gene given by the table, was not confirmed from the DNA. The CDR3 totals 13 residues, both ends included. Germline-derived CDR1 and CDR2 are SGDLS and YYNGEE. The CDR3 loop reads CASSVGTGDGSLG.

The chain is built from TRBV7-2 and TRBJ1-1, with TRBD1 identical over 10 bases. This CDR3 is built from 13 residues. Trimming took 1 base from V and 9 from J; bases not matched to a gene: 2. CDR1 is SGHTA, CDR2 FQGNSA, per germline. The DNA of the CDR3 is TGTGCCAGCAGCTTAGGGACAGGGGGAAAAGCTTTCTTT. Translating it yields CASSLGTGGKAFF.

This rearrangement joins TRBV2 to TRBJ1-1; maybe TRBD1 (5 bases). Germline V gives CDR1 SNHLY, CDR2 FYNNEI. V lost 6 bases and J 0 bases, leaving 11 bases between the germline ends. The CDR3 is 14 residues long. This CDR3 is CASRGEVLNTEAFF. DNA of the CDR3: TGTGCCAGCAGGGGGGAGGTTCTGAACACTGAAGCTTTCTTT.